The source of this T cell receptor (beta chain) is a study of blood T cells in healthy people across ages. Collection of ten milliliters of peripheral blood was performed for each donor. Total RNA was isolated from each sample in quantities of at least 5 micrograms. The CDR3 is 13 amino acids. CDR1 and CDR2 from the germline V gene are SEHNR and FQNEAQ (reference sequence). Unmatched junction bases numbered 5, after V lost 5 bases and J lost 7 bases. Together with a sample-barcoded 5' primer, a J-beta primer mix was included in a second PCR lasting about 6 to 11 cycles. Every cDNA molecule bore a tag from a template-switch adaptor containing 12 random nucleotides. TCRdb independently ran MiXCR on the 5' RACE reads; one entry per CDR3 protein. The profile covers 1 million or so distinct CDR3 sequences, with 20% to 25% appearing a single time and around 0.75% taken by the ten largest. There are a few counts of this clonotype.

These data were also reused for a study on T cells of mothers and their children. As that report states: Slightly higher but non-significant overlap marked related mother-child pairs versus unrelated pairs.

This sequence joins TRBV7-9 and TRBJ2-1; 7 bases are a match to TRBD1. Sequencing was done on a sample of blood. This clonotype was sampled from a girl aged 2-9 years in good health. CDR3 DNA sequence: TGTGCCAGCAGCCTGGACAGGCAGAATGAGCAGTTCTTC. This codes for CASSLDRQNEQFF.